This T cell receptor beta chain originates from a study of T-cell memory formation after mild COVID-19. At the level of the study: Clusters were largely donor specific.

TCRdb re-called the 5' RACE reads with MiXCR, one entry per CDR3 protein. The sample lists about 350,000 distinct CDR3 sequences, roughly an eighth occurring once. A word on this clonotype: Its antigen is still unknown.

Points from the study as a whole: Some clones that responded turned up in pre-infection memory, which suggests that cross-reactive memory joined in. Proof of SARS-CoV-2 specificity was absent for the second-wave clones that crested on day 37.

There are 17 residues in the CDR3. CDR1 and CDR2 (germline): MDHEN, SYDVKM. V was pared by 2 bases and J by 5 bases, with 10 bases of the junction left unmatched. The source is a man aged 18 to 30 who had mild COVID-19 (a few samples of this study predate the infection). Cell type and time point are not known. Sequenced sample: PBMCs or a T cell subset sorted from them (not recorded which). This sequence joins TRBV28 and TRBJ2-5; TRBD2 aligns across 11 bases. The CDR3 here is CASSLAHSGGARETQYF. The DNA for the CDR3 is TGTGCCAGCAGTTTAGCCCATAGCGGGGGGGCCCGTGAGACCCAGTACTTC.